The TCR beta chain under discussion was sequenced for a study of early T cells in non-severe SARS-CoV-2 infection (dated by TCRdb to about 2021). Turning to the overall study: Because TCR sequencing was done on bulk RNA from unsorted whole blood, the alpha and beta chains could not be paired. Results and caveats for the whole study, not just this receptor: Matching against VDJdb was skewed toward anti-spike CD8 responses, likely underestimated virus-specific expansions, and missed private and CD4 specificities.

The library was built by means of 5' RACE. The run used a NextSeq 500. To correct for sequencing error and PCR bias, the TCR library protocol tagged individual cDNA molecules with unique molecular identifiers. Sequencing covered both TCR alpha and beta chains, and within each sample the abundances of alpha and beta sequences were tightly co-correlated. In the paper's pipeline: Decombinator V4 was used to annotate the V gene, J gene and CDR3 of the TCR sequences. TCRs were defined as expanded if a significant change between any two time points was detected under a Poisson model with p below 0.0001. TCR abundances were normalised to the total number of TCRs sequenced per sample and expressed as counts per million. VDJdb, accessed on 1 November 2021, was searched for TCRs annotated for CMV, EBV and SARS-CoV-2, and TCRs annotated for more than one antigen were excluded. In TCRdb, the public reads were trimmed at Q25 with fastp and aligned with MiXCR, with productive beta chains retained. Rows merge per CDR3 protein into single entries with the most common DNA and genes. The V and J calls reflect TCRdb's pipeline rather than the authors' work. Counted in this sample were 80,000 to 100,000 distinct CDR3 sequences; roughly 14% of them appeared once. The biggest ten clones account for about 6.7% of the sample.

Points on this clonotype: Its antigen has not been determined. No quality values exist for individual bases; no much larger clone is one base distant.

A case-control design nested within a healthcare worker cohort in London, UK, was used, with weekly nasopharyngeal swab PCR tests and blood sampling performed. Between 23 and 31 March 2020, the week of the UK lockdown, healthcare workers were enrolled and then followed up weekly for as long as 16 weeks. Sequences were obtained from whole blood. This sequence originates from an adult who was a healthcare worker with PCR-confirmed SARS-CoV-2 infection or an uninfected control (not recorded which).

The CDR3 region reads CASSLMVPTSGRGRNEQFF. The nucleotide sequence is given as TGTGCCAGCAGCTTAATGGTCCCGACTAGCGGGAGGGGGCGCAATGAGCAGTTCTTC. The V and J segments used are TRBV7-6 and TRBJ2-1; 14 central bases correspond to TRBD2. Via the germline V gene, CDR1 is SGHVS and CDR2 FNYEAQ. From cysteine to phenylalanine, the CDR3 is 19 amino acids long. The CDR3 DNA has 57 bases and is translated from base 1. Ends trimmed: V by 2 bases, J by 6 bases; bases unmatched to a gene: 12.